One and the same sample provided the 11 T cell receptor beta chains below, sequenced in a study of T cells in Graves' hyperthyroidism and ophthalmopathy. RNA transcripts yielded amplified TCR beta CDR3 regions. RT-PCR in the first round (using the HTBI primer set) targeted the TCR CDR3. TCRdb itself ran the multiplex PCR reads through MiXCR, one entry per CDR3 protein. The sample yields hundreds of thousands of distinct CDR3 sequences, around 18% seen once. The source material was blood. The receptors come from a man aged 40-49 years with Graves' hyperthyroidism.

The J gene is TRBJ2-3, the V gene TRBV30; 7 nucleotides agree with TRBD1. This CDR3 is built from 14 residues. After removal of 5 bases from V and 1 base from J, the junction contained 6 bases not matched to a gene. Per the germline V gene, CDR1 is GTSNPN and CDR2 is SVGIG (reference sequence). CDR3 nucleotide sequence: TGTGCCTGGGACAGGGACGCTGGCACAGATACGCAGTATTTT. Translation: CAWDRDAGTDTQYF. The full variable domain, its missing parts supplied by reference TRBV30 and TRBJ2-3, is SQTIHQWPATLVQPVGSPLSLECTVEGTSNPNLYWYRQAAGRGLQLLFYSVGIGQISSEVPQNLSASRPQDRQFILSSKKLLLSDSGFYLCAWDRDAGTDTQYFGPGTRLTVL.

The rearrangement uses TRBV11-1 and TRBJ1-1; possibly TRBD1 for D (5 bases). The germline CDR1 and CDR2 sequences are SGHAT and FQDESV (reference sequence). V lost 5 bases and J lost 2, with 12 bases in between. This CDR3 region has 14 residues. The chain's CDR3 is CASSRRGSNTEAFF. The CDR3 DNA is TGTGCCAGCAGCCGCCGGGGGTCAAACACTGAAGCTTTCTTT.

In regard to this clonotype: At one end, the junction sequence differs from germline, possibly due to a read error. Here the CDR3 reads CASSGTTSNQPQHF. Here the CDR3 DNA reads TGTGCCAGCTCAGGGACAACGAGCAATCAGCCCCAACATTTT. The V call is TRBV18, the J call TRBJ1-5; maybe TRBD1 (6 bases). The CDR3 runs 14 residues. Germline V gene sequence: CDR1 KGHSH, CDR2 LQKENI.

This clonotype has a count of ten or more. The chain couples TRBV28 to TRBJ1-2, with TRBD1 as a possible D gene (6 bases). This CDR3 is 13 amino acids long. Germline-derived CDR1 and CDR2 are MDHEN and SYDVKM. Trimming left V 5 bases short and J 4 bases short, with 11 bases between. CDR3 amino acids: CASSRTAAYGYTF. Here the CDR3 DNA reads TGTGCCAGCAGTCGGACAGCCGCCTATGGCTACACCTTC.

The CDR3 bases are TGCGCCAGCAGCTCACAGGGTAAAGAGACCCAGTACTTC. It is translated as CASSSQGKETQYF. This chain uses TRBV5-1 with TRBJ2-5; tentatively, D is TRBD1 (6 bases). The germline V gene has CDR1 SGHRS and CDR2 YFSETQ. This CDR3 has 13 amino acids. The germline V and J ends were trimmed by 3 bases and 3 bases, with 9 bases remaining between them.

This clonotype appeared many times. The chain links TRBV20-1 to TRBJ1-1; TRBD1 might be the D (5 bases). Germline values: CDR1 DFQATT, CDR2 SNEGSKA (reference sequence). The CDR3 extends over 14 amino acids. Trimming pared 0 bases from V and 4 bases from J, leaving 12 bases between. The CDR3 DNA sequence: TGCAGTGCTAGAGATTTAGGGCAGGGCACTGAAGCTTTCTTT. It yields the protein CSARDLGQGTEAFF.

This clonotype was seen ten or more times. The J gene is TRBJ1-1, the V gene TRBV10-3, with 10 positions matching TRBD1. This CDR3 comprises 14 residues. J gave up 5 bases and V 10 bases, and 10 bases lay outside the gene matches. In germline, CDR1 is ENHRY, CDR2 SYGVKD. This chain's CDR3 is CATRGDRGLTEAFF. The CDR3 DNA is TGTGCCACACGCGGGGACAGGGGTTTAACTGAAGCTTTCTTT.

This clonotype was seen a handful of times. The gene calls are TRBV28 and TRBJ2-7, with 10 positions matching TRBD1. The CDR3 consists of 15 residues. After removal of 4 bases from V and 1 base from J, the junction contained 4 bases not matched to a gene. Germline values: CDR1 MDHEN, CDR2 SYDVKM. The CDR3 reads CASSSRDRGSYEQYF. The CDR3 DNA reads TGTGCCAGCAGTTCCCGGGACAGGGGTTCCTACGAGCAGTACTTC.

The sample holds many counts of this clonotype. CDR3 in DNA: TGTGCCAGCAGCGCCAGGGGTAGCGGGGGGGGGACCCAGTACTTC. Translation gives CASSARGSGGGTQYF. The chain has TRBV9 and TRBJ2-5; TRBD2 aligns across 11 bases. There are 15 residues in the CDR3. Trimming cost V 3 bases and J 7 bases; bases outside gene matches: 8. CDR1 SGDLS and CDR2 YYNGEE come from the germline V gene.

This clonotype was detected ten times or more. The chain links TRBV18 to TRBJ2-1; 10 bases agree with TRBD1. Germline V gene sequence: CDR1 KGHSH, CDR2 LQKENI. This CDR3 spans 15 amino acids. V was clipped by 3 bases and J by 8 bases; unmatched bases: 7. CDR3 DNA: TGTGCCAGCTCACCCCGACAGGGGGCAGGCGATGAGCAGTTCTTC. It is translated as CASSPRQGAGDEQFF.

The V and J genes are TRBV20-1 and TRBJ2-1, with a possible D match to TRBD1 (5 bases). The germline gives CDR1 DFQATT, CDR2 SNEGSKA (reference sequence). Trimming stripped 8 bases from V and 5 bases from J, with 16 bases between. The CDR3 runs 13 residues. The CDR3 DNA reads as TGCAGTCAGGTTGGGGCCACACACAATGAGCAGTTCTTC. Protein sequence: CSQVGATHNEQFF.